A single sample gave rise to the 17 T cell receptor beta chains below, sequenced in a study of blood T cells in healthy people across ages. Primers used in a second PCR of roughly 6 to 12 cycles were a sample-barcoded 5' primer and a J-beta primer mix. TCRdb processed the 5' RACE reads anew with MiXCR; each CDR3 protein has one entry. The sample yields under 950,000 distinct CDR3 sequences, approximately 22% seen once. Sequenced input: blood. The receptors shown here come from a man aged 65-85 years in good health.

This clonotype showed up just a few times. J is TRBJ1-4 and V is TRBV7-6, with 10 bases lining up with TRBD1. Germline values: CDR1 SGHVS, CDR2 FNYEAQ. The V gene end was trimmed by 0 bases and the J gene end by 8 bases; junction bases not matched to a gene: 3. The CDR3 runs 15 residues. CDR3 sequence reads: CASSLAGQGSEKLFF. The CDR3 DNA reads TGTGCCAGCAGCTTAGCGGGACAGGGGAGCGAAAAACTGTTTTTT.

The genes are TRBV5-1 and TRBJ1-1; 9 nucleotides agree with TRBD1. CDR3 length equals 17 residues. V shed 3 bases, J shed 0 bases, and the junction held 9 bases outside the gene matches. CDR1 SGHRS and CDR2 YFSETQ come from the germline V gene. The CDR3 protein is CASSYRDRVSVNTEAFF. CDR3 sequence (DNA): TGCGCCAGCAGCTACCGGGACAGGGTGTCGGTGAACACTGAAGCTTTCTTT.

The rearrangement links TRBV20-1 to TRBJ2-1; D may be TRBD2 (6 bases). Germline CDR1 is DFQATT and CDR2 is SNEGSKA (reference sequence). Between the trimmed V and J ends, which lost 5 bases and 10 bases, there was a span of 18 bases. The CDR3 spans 13 residues. CDR3 amino acids: CSAANLNAGEQFF. CDR3 bases: TGCAGTGCTGCCAACTTAAACGCGGGAGAGCAGTTCTTC.

J is TRBJ2-1 and V is TRBV12-3 or TRBV12-4; 9 bases are a match to TRBD2. Trimming at V came to 5 bases and at J to 0 bases, leaving 8 bases not matched to a gene. CDR3 length: 17 amino acids. Here the CDR3 DNA reads TGTGCCAGCAGTCCATCGAGCGGGAGGCCCTCCTACAATGAGCAGTTCTTC. Its translation: CASSPSSGRPSYNEQFF.

This sequence joins TRBV6-1 and TRBJ1-1, with TRBD1 identical over 7 bases. The CDR3 totals 14 residues. The V gene end was trimmed by 8 bases and the J gene end by 0 bases; junction bases not matched to a gene: 6. In germline, CDR1 is MNHNS, CDR2 SASEGT. The CDR3 spells CASAGQTMNTEAFF. The CDR3 nucleotides are TGTGCCAGCGCGGGACAGACCATGAACACTGAAGCTTTCTTT.

This clonotype came up a few times. V is TRBV20-1 and J is TRBJ1-2; D is unclear. V was shortened by 3 bases and J by 1 base, with 12 bases between the two germline ends. Germline V lookup: CDR1 DFQATT, CDR2 SNEGSKA (reference sequence). The CDR3 length is 14 residues. The CDR3 DNA follows: TGCAGTGCTAGTGATAACACCGGTAACTATGGCTACACCTTC. It is translated as CSASDNTGNYGYTF.

The gene calls are TRBV20-1 and TRBJ2-1; D uncertain. Germline V lookup: CDR1 DFQATT, CDR2 SNEGSKA (reference sequence). The length of the CDR3 is 15 residues. The V end was cut by 2 bases, the J end by 1 base, with 12 bases between. In nucleotides, the CDR3 is TGCAGTGCTAGACCTCTCCATAGGTCCTACAATGAGCAGTTCTTC. The encoded protein is CSARPLHRSYNEQFF.

This clonotype was seen a few times. The chain combines TRBV7-3 with TRBJ2-1; the D call may be TRBD1 or TRBD2 (5 bases each). The CDR3 runs 13 residues. Germline V CDR1 and CDR2: SGHTA, FQGTGA. The V end lost 5 bases, the J end lost 8 bases, and 13 bases lay between the germline ends. The DNA of the CDR3 is TGTGCCAGCAGCCCCTTTGGGGACCATGAGCAGTTCTTC. Translated: CASSPFGDHEQFF.

The CDR3 reads CASSSTGSKNIQYF. The CDR3 nucleotides are TGTGCCAGCAGCTCGACAGGGAGCAAAAACATTCAGTACTTC. This rearrangement joins TRBV7-9 to TRBJ2-4; 7 bases line up with TRBD1. The germline V gene has CDR1 SEHNR and CDR2 FQNEAQ (reference sequence). J gave up 3 bases and V 4 bases, and 3 bases lay outside the gene matches. This CDR3 has 14 amino acids.

This clonotype came up a few times. The J gene is TRBJ2-5, the V gene TRBV5-6; D is uncertain. The CDR3 runs to 16 residues. Between the trimmed V and J ends, which lost 2 bases and 1 base, there was a span of 15 bases. Germline assignment: CDR1 SGHDT and CDR2 YYEEEE. CDR3 region: CASSFRTDSSQETQYF. CDR3 nucleotide sequence: TGTGCCAGCAGCTTCCGCACAGATAGCAGCCAAGAGACCCAGTACTTC.

The J gene is TRBJ2-3, the V gene TRBV4-3; TRBD2 matches at 7 bases. This CDR3 has 14 amino acids. Germline V CDR1 and CDR2: LGHNA, YSLEER. The trim removed 4 bases at V and 2 bases at J, leaving 3 bases unmatched. DNA of the CDR3: TGCGCCAGCAGCCGGGACTATTACACAGATACGCAGTATTTT. Residues: CASSRDYYTDTQYF.

The chain carries TRBV2 and TRBJ2-3; TRBD2 aligns across 12 bases. The J segment lost 2 bases and the V segment lost 7 bases, leaving 4 bases of the junction unmatched. This CDR3 is 15 amino acids long. From germline, CDR1 is SNHLY and CDR2 FYNNEI. This CDR3 is CASNRLAGATDTQYF. The CDR3 nucleotides are TGTGCCAGCAACCGACTAGCGGGGGCCACAGATACGCAGTATTTT.

The sample holds a few counts of this clonotype. The chain joins TRBV19 to TRBJ2-2; 12 bases match TRBD1. The CDR3 loop spans 14 amino acids. Germline V CDR1 and CDR2: LNHDA, SQIVND (reference sequence). V dropped 6 bases and J dropped 11; count of bases not matched to a gene: 7. CDR3 DNA: TGTGCCAGTAGCGGTGGGACAGGGGGCGACGAGCTGTTTTTT. Translation gives CASSGGTGGDELFF.

The chain carries TRBV9 and TRBJ2-5; D ambiguous. Germline V gene data show CDR1 as SGDLS and CDR2 as YYNGEE. The V gene lost 3 bases and the J gene lost 1 base, with 13 bases spanning the gap. The CDR3 runs 15 residues. In DNA form, the CDR3 reads TGTGCCAGCAGCGAGGGCGTAGCCTCCCAAGAGACCCAGTACTTC. The encoded protein is CASSEGVASQETQYF.

This clonotype occurred many times. The chain joins TRBV7-8 to TRBJ2-7; a weak D match, TRBD2 (6 bases). Trimming left V 4 bases short and J 3 bases short, with 16 bases between. Germline values: CDR1 SGHVS, CDR2 FQNEAQ. The CDR3 consists of 15 residues. The CDR3 protein is CASSSQAGTNYEQYF. The DNA of the CDR3 is TGTGCCAGCAGCTCCCAGGCGGGGACCAACTACGAGCAGTACTTC. The whole variable domain, filled in from reference TRBV7-8 and TRBJ2-7, reads GAGVSQSPRYKVAKRGQDVALRCDPISGHVSLFWYQQALGQGPEFLTYFQNEAQLDKSGLPSDRFFAERPEGSVSTLKIQRTQQEDSAVYLCASSSQAGTNYEQYFGPGTRLTVT.

This chain uses TRBV6-5 with TRBJ1-4, with D uncertain. V gave up 2 bases and J gave up 8 bases, with 12 bases separating them. Germline V CDR1 and CDR2: MNHEY, SVGAGI. The CDR3 has 14 amino acids. This chain's CDR3 is CASSYVPAREKLFF. The CDR3 DNA reads as TGTGCCAGCAGTTACGTCCCAGCGAGGGAAAAACTGTTTTTT.

This clonotype has at least ten counts. This chain links TRBV20-1 with TRBJ2-3; 7 bases are a match to TRBD1. Unmatched junction bases numbered 20, after V lost 2 bases and J lost 6 bases. Germline V gene data show CDR1 as DFQATT and CDR2 as SNEGSKA (reference sequence). The CDR3 has 18 residues. The DNA of the CDR3 is TGCAGTGCTAGATACCCCCTCGGACAGGTCAAAGGAAGGGATACGCAGTATTTT. Translated: CSARYPLGQVKGRDTQYF.